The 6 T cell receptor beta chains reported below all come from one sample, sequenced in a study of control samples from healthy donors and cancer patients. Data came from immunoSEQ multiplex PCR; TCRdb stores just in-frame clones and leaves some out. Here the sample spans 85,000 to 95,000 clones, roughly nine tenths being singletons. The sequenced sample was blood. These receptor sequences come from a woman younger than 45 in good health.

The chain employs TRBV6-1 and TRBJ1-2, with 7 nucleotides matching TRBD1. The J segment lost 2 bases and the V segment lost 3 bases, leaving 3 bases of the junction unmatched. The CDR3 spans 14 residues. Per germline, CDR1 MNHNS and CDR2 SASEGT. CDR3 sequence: CASSDRGINYGYTF. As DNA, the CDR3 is TGTGCCAGCAGTGACAGGGGGATCAACTATGGCTACACCTTC.

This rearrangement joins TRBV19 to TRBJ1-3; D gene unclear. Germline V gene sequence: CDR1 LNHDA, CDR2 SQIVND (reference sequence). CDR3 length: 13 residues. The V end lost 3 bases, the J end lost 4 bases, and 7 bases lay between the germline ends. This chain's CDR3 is CASSISGGNTIYF. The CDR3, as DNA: TGTGCCAGTAGTATCTCTGGAGGAAACACCATATATTTT.

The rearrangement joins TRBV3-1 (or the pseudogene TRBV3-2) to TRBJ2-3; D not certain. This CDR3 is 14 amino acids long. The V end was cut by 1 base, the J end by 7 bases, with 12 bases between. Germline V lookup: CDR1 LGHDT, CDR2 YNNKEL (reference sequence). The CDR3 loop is CASSQGTLAHTQYF. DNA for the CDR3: TGTGCCAGCAGCCAAGGTACCTTAGCCCATACGCAGTATTTT.

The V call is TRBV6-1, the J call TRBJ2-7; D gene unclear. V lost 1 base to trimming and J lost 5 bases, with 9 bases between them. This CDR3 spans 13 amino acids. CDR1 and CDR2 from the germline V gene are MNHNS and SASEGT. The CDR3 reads CASSEGPWDEQYF. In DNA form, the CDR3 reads TGTGCCAGCAGTGAAGGCCCGTGGGACGAGCAGTACTTC.

CDR3: CASSIGAGGTDTQYF. The CDR3 DNA reads TGTGCCAGTAGTATAGGAGCAGGTGGCACAGATACGCAGTATTTT. The chain recombines TRBV19 with TRBJ2-3, with D unclear. V lost 1 base, J lost 1 base, and 9 bases lay in between. Germline V lookup: CDR1 LNHDA, CDR2 SQIVND (reference sequence). The CDR3 sequence is 15 residues long.

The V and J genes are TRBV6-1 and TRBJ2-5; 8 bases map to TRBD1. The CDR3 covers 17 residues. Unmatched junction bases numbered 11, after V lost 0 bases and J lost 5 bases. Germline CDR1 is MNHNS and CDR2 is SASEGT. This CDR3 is CASSEARVRGRVETQYF. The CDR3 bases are TGTGCCAGCAGTGAAGCGCGGGTCAGGGGGCGCGTGGAGACCCAGTACTTC.